A single sample is the source of the 31 T cell receptor beta chains below, sequenced in a study of blood T cell repertoires in COVID-19. Assay used: immunoSEQ multiplex PCR; TCRdb lists only in-frame clones, some missing. The table lists 230,000 or so clones, about 80% of them singletons. Material: PBMCs or T cells enriched from blood (not recorded which). The source is a man aged 45-65 years who had recovered from COVID-19.

This sequence joins TRBV27 and TRBJ1-5, with TRBD1 identical over 8 bases. V was pared by 4 bases and J by 7 bases, with 15 bases of the junction left unmatched. The CDR3 is 17 amino acids. The germline V gene has CDR1 MNHEY and CDR2 SMNVEV (reference sequence). DNA for the CDR3: TGTGCCAGCAGTTCCCAACCGGACAGGGTAATAGGGCAGCCCCAGCATTTT. This gives the protein CASSSQPDRVIGQPQHF.

This clone occurred a few times. The chain combines TRBV29-1 with TRBJ2-3; D possibly corresponds to TRBD2 (6 bases). Germline V lookup: CDR1 SQVTM, CDR2 ANQGSEA. This CDR3 region has 15 residues. V was shortened by 4 bases and J by 0 bases, with 14 bases between the two germline ends. CDR3 residues: CSVGIGGLSTDTQYF. CDR3 bases: TGCAGCGTTGGGATCGGGGGATTGAGCACAGATACGCAGTATTTT.

The chain employs TRBV10-3 and TRBJ2-7, with 8 bases that match TRBD2. This CDR3 has 12 residues. Germline assignment: CDR1 ENHRY and CDR2 SYGVKD. The junction had 8 bases not matched to a gene; V was cut back by 8 bases and J by 8 bases. The CDR3: CAIGELADKQYF. CDR3 sequence (DNA): TGTGCCATCGGAGAACTAGCGGATAAGCAGTACTTC.

V is TRBV5-6 and J is TRBJ1-6; D not certain. This CDR3 has 17 amino acids. Germline V gene data show CDR1 as SGHDT and CDR2 as YYEEEE. Trimming stripped 0 bases from V and 0 bases from J, with 10 bases between. Here the CDR3 reads CASSLGEARSYNSPLHF. As DNA, the CDR3 is TGTGCCAGCAGCTTGGGGGAGGCCCGCTCCTATAATTCACCCCTCCACTTT.

The CDR3 sequence is CASSLVSGQGPNQPQHF. CDR3 nucleotides: TGTGCCAGCAGCTTAGTCTCGGGACAGGGGCCCAATCAGCCCCAGCATTTT. The gene calls are TRBV7-8 and TRBJ1-5; 10 bases are shared with TRBD1. The J segment lost 3 bases and the V segment lost 1 base, leaving 6 bases of the junction unmatched. The CDR3 totals 17 residues. The germline CDR1 and CDR2 sequences are SGHVS and FQNEAQ.

The rearrangement joins TRBV11-3 to TRBJ2-7, with TRBD1 identical over 9 bases. V shed 2 bases and J 1 base; nucleotides not matched to a gene: 3. Per the germline V gene, CDR1 is SGHNT and CDR2 is YENEEA. This CDR3 comprises 15 residues. The CDR3 coding sequence is TGTGCCAGCAGCTTAATCGGGACAGGGTCCTACGAGCAGTACTTC. It is translated as CASSLIGTGSYEQYF.

The rearrangement uses TRBV18 and TRBJ2-2, with 10 bases matching TRBD2. The CDR3 contains 17 residues. The V segment lost 10 bases and the J segment 2 bases; nucleotides outside the gene matches: 13. Germline values: CDR1 KGHSH, CDR2 LQKENI. CDR3 amino acids: CATFRWTSGDNTGELFF. Written as DNA, the CDR3 is TGTGCCACCTTCAGGTGGACTAGCGGAGACAACACCGGGGAGCTGTTTTTT.

The chain couples TRBV6-5 to TRBJ2-6; D unclear. V dropped 6 bases and J dropped 4 bases, with 7 bases sitting between them. There are 13 residues in the CDR3. The germline CDR1 and CDR2 sequences are MNHEY and SVGAGI. CDR3 nucleotide sequence: TGTGCCAGCAGCCTCCGGGGGGCCAACGTCCTGACTTTC. Amino acid sequence: CASSLRGANVLTF.

The chain carries TRBV6-1 and TRBJ1-6; the match to TRBD1 covers 11 bases. Germline V gene lookup returns CDR1 MNHNS and CDR2 SASEGT. V trimming: 2 bases; J trimming: 9 bases; junction bases outside the gene matches: 6. There are 16 residues in the CDR3. CDR3 loop: CASSEIGQGAGSPLHF. The DNA for the CDR3 is TGTGCCAGCAGTGAAATTGGACAGGGGGCTGGTTCACCCCTCCACTTT.

The V and J genes are TRBV5-1 and TRBJ2-5; TRBD2 agrees at 10 bases. The CDR3 is 16 residues long. J gave up 4 bases and V 3 bases, and 9 bases lay outside the gene matches. CDR1 and CDR2 from the germline V gene are SGHRS and YFSETQ. The CDR3 protein is CASSSAAGGPVETQYF. The CDR3, as DNA: TGCGCCAGCAGCTCCGCAGCGGGAGGGCCAGTAGAGACCCAGTACTTC.

This clone occurred a few times. The genes are TRBV28 and TRBJ1-2; D unclear. The germline CDR1 and CDR2 sequences are MDHEN and SYDVKM. The CDR3 runs 14 residues. The V end was cut by 6 bases, the J end by 7 bases, with 18 bases between. In DNA form, the CDR3 reads TGTGCCAGCAGCCCCATCCGGGAGGCCCCTGGCTACACCTTC. It specifies CASSPIREAPGYTF.

The V gene is TRBV27, the J gene TRBJ2-1; the match to TRBD2 covers 7 bases. Germline CDR1 MNHEY, CDR2 SMNVEV (reference sequence). This CDR3 spans 15 amino acids. Unmatched junction bases numbered 13, after V lost 8 bases and J lost 6 bases. The CDR3 region has the DNA TGTGCCAGCGGAAAGCGGGGACTATATGTCAATGAGCAGTTCTTC. This translates into CASGKRGLYVNEQFF.

V is TRBV5-1 and J is TRBJ2-3; TRBD1 matches at 8 bases. The CDR3 runs 15 residues. CDR1 and CDR2 (germline): SGHRS, YFSETQ. Trimming took 3 bases from V and 4 from J; bases not matched to a gene: 7. CDR3 protein: CASSSSGQGSDTQYF. CDR3 coding DNA: TGCGCCAGCAGCTCTTCAGGACAGGGCTCAGATACGCAGTATTTT.

The chain is built from TRBV7-9 and TRBJ2-3; possibly TRBD2 for D (6 bases). Germline assignment: CDR1 SEHNR and CDR2 FQNEAQ (reference sequence). V gave up 6 bases and J gave up 5 bases, with 12 bases separating them. The CDR3 extends over 13 amino acids. The CDR3 bases are TGTGCCAGCAGGACTAGGGGCAGAGATACGCAGTATTTT. Amino acids: CASRTRGRDTQYF.

This chain connects TRBV3-1 (or the pseudogene TRBV3-2) to TRBJ1-6; 9 bases agree with TRBD1. CDR1 LGHDT and CDR2 YNNKEL come from the germline V gene (reference sequence). The J segment lost 11 bases and the V segment lost 3 bases, leaving 5 bases of the junction unmatched. CDR3 length equals 14 residues. CDR3 coding DNA: TGTGCCAGCAGCCAGGGACAGGGAAGGACACCCCTCCACTTT. Translated, it gives CASSQGQGRTPLHF.

The chain carries TRBV25-1 and TRBJ1-2, with TRBD1 matching 10 bases. The J segment lost 4 bases and the V segment lost 5 bases, leaving 10 bases of the junction unmatched. The CDR3 runs 16 residues. Per germline, CDR1 MGHDK and CDR2 SYGVNS. The CDR3 reads CASSPTPGDRGYGYTF. CDR3 in DNA: TGTGCCAGCAGTCCTACCCCGGGGGACAGGGGCTATGGCTACACCTTC.

The V gene is TRBV21-1, the J gene TRBJ1-6. TRBV21-1 is a recognized pseudogene. CDR3 length: 16 amino acids. In DNA, the CDR3 is TGTGCCAGCGGGTCGACGCGGTCGGGAGAAAATTCACCCCTCCACTTT. Protein sequence: CASGSTRSGENSPLHF.

The chain couples TRBV2 to TRBJ1-1, with 8 positions matching TRBD1. Germline trimming cut 2 bases from V and 1 base from J; bases unmatched to any gene: 6. Germline loops: CDR1 SNHLY, CDR2 FYNNEI. The CDR3 totals 16 residues. The CDR3 region has the DNA TGTGCCAGCAGTGAAAGGGACAGGCAAACGAACACTGAAGCTTTCTTT. Its protein product is CASSERDRQTNTEAFF.

The gene calls are TRBV11-2 and TRBJ2-5; tentative D call: TRBD2 (6 bases). The CDR3 extends over 15 amino acids. Trimming removed 3 bases at V and 6 bases at J, with 17 bases between. Per germline, CDR1 SGHAT and CDR2 FQNNGV. The CDR3 DNA is TGTGCCAGCAGCTTGGCGGGGAATCTCATACAGACCCAGTACTTC. The encoded protein is CASSLAGNLIQTQYF.

This clone was recorded only once. The gene calls are TRBV11-2 and TRBJ2-1; no definite D call. CDR1 is SGHAT, CDR2 FQNNGV, per germline. There are 11 residues in the CDR3. V was shortened by 7 bases and J by 9 bases, with 10 bases between the two germline ends. CDR3 nucleotide sequence: TGTGCCAGCACCCAGTCTGGTGAGCAGTTCTTC. This sequence encodes CASTQSGEQFF.

The genes are TRBV27 and TRBJ1-1; D is unclear. Germline V lookup: CDR1 MNHEY, CDR2 SMNVEV (reference sequence). The V and J ends lost 6 bases and 5 bases respectively, with 13 bases between them. This CDR3 region has 13 residues. This chain's CDR3 is CASRDTARTEAFF. CDR3 nucleotides: TGTGCCAGCAGAGACACGGCTCGGACTGAAGCTTTCTTT.

This clone appeared a few times. The rearrangement joins TRBV18 to TRBJ2-1; 8 nucleotides agree with TRBD1. Trimming at V came to 8 bases and at J to 10 bases, leaving 16 bases not matched to a gene. Germline loops: CDR1 KGHSH, CDR2 LQKENI. The CDR3 contains 15 residues. The CDR3 region is CASRLDRALGKEQFF. The CDR3 bases are TGTGCCAGCCGATTGGACAGGGCCCTCGGGAAGGAGCAGTTCTTC.

A single count supports this clone. The rearrangement joins TRBV11-3 to TRBJ2-2; weak D call: TRBD2 (7 bases). The V end lost 4 bases, the J end lost 0 bases, and 15 bases lay between the germline ends. The V gene's germline CDR1 is SGHNT and CDR2 YENEEA. The CDR3 contains 17 residues. Here the CDR3 DNA reads TGTGCCAGCAGCTCCGCGGGGGCAGTCACGAACACCGGGGAGCTGTTTTTT. Encoded protein: CASSSAGAVTNTGELFF.

This chain connects TRBV4-1 to TRBJ1-1; perhaps TRBD1 as D (6 bases). The germline V gene has CDR1 MGHRA and CDR2 YSYEKL. This CDR3 comprises 14 residues. V shed 3 bases and J shed 0 bases, with 8 bases lying between them. This CDR3 is CASSHGTLNTEAFF. CDR3 bases: TGCGCCAGCAGCCACGGGACACTGAACACTGAAGCTTTCTTT.

The chain recombines TRBV28 with TRBJ2-1; a weak D match, TRBD2 (6 bases). The length of the CDR3 is 15 residues. Trimming took off 6 bases at V and 0 bases at J, with 12 bases between the two ends. Germline V gives CDR1 MDHEN, CDR2 SYDVKM. As DNA, the CDR3 is TGTGCCAGCAGCAAAGGAGGGCCCTCCTACAATGAGCAGTTCTTC. This translates into CASSKGGPSYNEQFF.

The rearrangement links TRBV19 to TRBJ2-7, with D maybe TRBD1 (5 bases). CDR3 length: 16 residues. Germline-derived CDR1 and CDR2 are LNHDA and SQIVND (reference sequence). V was shortened by 3 bases and J by 4 bases, with 19 bases between the two germline ends. The CDR3 DNA sequence: TGTGCCAGTAGTATGGGGCAGACGACAAGAGCTTACGAGCAGTACTTC. This gives the protein CASSMGQTTRAYEQYF.

The rearrangement links TRBV28 to TRBJ1-6; possibly TRBD1 for D (5 bases). The CDR3 runs to 14 residues. V was trimmed by 4 bases and J by 6 bases, leaving 10 bases between them. Germline CDR1 MDHEN, CDR2 SYDVKM. CDR3 loop: CASSSYRINSPLHF. In DNA form, the CDR3 reads TGTGCCAGCAGTTCATACAGGATTAATTCACCCCTCCACTTT.

The chain employs TRBV5-6 and TRBJ1-2, with 8 bases matching TRBD1. Losses at the gene ends were 3 bases for V and 7 bases for J; bases not matched to a gene: 8. The germline V gene has CDR1 SGHDT and CDR2 YYEEEE. The CDR3 totals 14 residues. The CDR3 region has the DNA TGTGCCAGCAGCTATCGGACAGGGTTGCCTGGCTACACCTTC. This codes for CASSYRTGLPGYTF.

This chain links TRBV7-2 with TRBJ2-7, with D possibly being TRBD2 (5 bases). The CDR3 runs 13 residues. Germline V lookup: CDR1 SGHTA, CDR2 FQGNSA. Trimming pared 0 bases from V and 3 bases from J, leaving 6 bases between. CDR3 protein: CASSLAGVYEQYF. The CDR3 region has the DNA TGTGCCAGCAGCTTAGCGGGAGTCTACGAGCAGTACTTC.

V usage is TRBV5-8 and J usage is TRBJ2-1; no firm D call. Between the trimmed V and J ends, which lost 0 bases and 5 bases, there was a span of 6 bases. In germline, CDR1 is SGHTS, CDR2 YDEGEE. The CDR3 length is 13 residues. CDR3 DNA sequence: TGTGCCAGCAGCTTGGCAGGTCACAATGAGCAGTTCTTC. Amino acids: CASSLAGHNEQFF.

This rearrangement joins TRBV19 to TRBJ1-6; the match to TRBD1 covers 11 bases. The J segment lost 5 bases and the V segment lost 1 base, leaving 10 bases of the junction unmatched. The CDR3 has 19 residues. The V gene's germline CDR1 is LNHDA and CDR2 SQIVND (reference sequence). This CDR3 reads CASSIVLADRGLDNSPLHF. The CDR3 bases are TGTGCCAGTAGTATAGTCCTTGCGGACAGGGGGCTTGATAATTCACCCCTCCACTTT.